The clone carrying this T cell receptor beta chain was counted only a few times. The entry originates in a study of blood T cell repertoires in COVID-19. Overall study context: The United States, Italy and Spain supplied acute and convalescent COVID-19 samples.

Using immunoSEQ multiplex PCR, the repertoire was profiled, and TCRdb retains in-frame clones only, with some absent. The sample carries a few hundred thousand clones, around nine tenths recorded once. The CDR3 is made up of 15 amino acids. Germline V gene sequence: CDR1 SNHLY, CDR2 FYNNEI. V lost 7 bases and J 6 bases, leaving 22 bases between the germline ends. Sequencing was done on a sample of peripheral blood. The source is an older woman with COVID-19, enrolled during active disease. V is TRBV2 and J is TRBJ2-7; D possibly corresponds to TRBD2 (5 bases). CDR3 sequence (DNA): TGTGCCAGCACTAGAAACCCCCGGGTCGCGGGCGAGCAGTACTTC. Residues: CASTRNPRVAGEQYF.